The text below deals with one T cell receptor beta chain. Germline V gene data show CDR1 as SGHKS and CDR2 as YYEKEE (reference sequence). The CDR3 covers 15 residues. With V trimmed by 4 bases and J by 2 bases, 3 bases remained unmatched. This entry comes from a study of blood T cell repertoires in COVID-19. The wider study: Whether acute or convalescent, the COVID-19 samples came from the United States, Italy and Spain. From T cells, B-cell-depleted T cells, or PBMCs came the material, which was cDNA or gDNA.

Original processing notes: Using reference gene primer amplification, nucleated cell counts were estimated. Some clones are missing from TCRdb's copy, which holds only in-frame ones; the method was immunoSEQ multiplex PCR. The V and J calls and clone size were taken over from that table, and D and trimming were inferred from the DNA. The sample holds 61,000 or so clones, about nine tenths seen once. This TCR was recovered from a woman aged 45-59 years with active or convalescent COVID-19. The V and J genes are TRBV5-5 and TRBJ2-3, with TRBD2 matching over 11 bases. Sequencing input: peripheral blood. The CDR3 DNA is TGTGCCAGCAGCACTAGCGGGAGAACCACAGATACGCAGTATTTT. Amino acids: CASSTSGRTTDTQYF.